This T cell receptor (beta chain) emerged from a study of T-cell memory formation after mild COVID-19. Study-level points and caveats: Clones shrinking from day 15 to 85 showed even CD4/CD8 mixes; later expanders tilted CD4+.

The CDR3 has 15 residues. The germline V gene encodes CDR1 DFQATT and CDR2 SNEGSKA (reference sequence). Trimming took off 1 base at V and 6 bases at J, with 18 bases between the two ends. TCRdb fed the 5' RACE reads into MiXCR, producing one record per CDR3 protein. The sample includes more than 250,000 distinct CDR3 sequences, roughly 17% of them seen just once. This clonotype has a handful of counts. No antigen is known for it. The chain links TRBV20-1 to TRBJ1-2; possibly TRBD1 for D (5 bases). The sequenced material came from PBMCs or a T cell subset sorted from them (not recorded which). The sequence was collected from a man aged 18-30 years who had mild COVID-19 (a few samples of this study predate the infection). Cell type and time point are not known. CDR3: CSARGYLRAANGYTF. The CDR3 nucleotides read TGCAGTGCTAGAGGATACCTCAGGGCCGCGAATGGCTACACCTTC.